This T cell receptor beta chain came from a study of CD8 T cells in Susac syndrome. Study-level information: Fewer than 10 of the sequenced Susac syndrome patients were in remission, and six had active disease. Overall study results and limits: When the CD4+ T cell repertoires of patients with Susac syndrome were examined, they did not show any clonal expansion.

This clonotype occurred once. The antigen is undetermined. The RNA, about 0.5 to 1 ug, was put through reverse transcription using random hexamers. Amplification of TCR beta CDR3 was carried out by immunoSEQ multiplex PCR, which covered 54 Vbeta and 13 Jbeta segments. Each CDR3 protein is one row after TCRdb ran MiXCR on the immunoSEQ multiplex PCR reads. The sample records approximately 160,000 distinct CDR3 sequences, about 96% being singletons. TCR beta sequencing covered blood CD8+ and CD4+ T cells. The germline V and J ends were trimmed by 6 bases and 0 bases, with 9 bases remaining between them. Germline V CDR1 and CDR2: SGHRS, YFSETQ. The CDR3 covers 13 residues.

This sequence joins TRBV5-1 and TRBJ1-2; D possibly corresponds to TRBD1 (6 bases). The TCR originated in a human donor with Susac syndrome. Sequencing was carried out using CD4+ T cells from PBMCs. The CDR3 bases are TGCGCCAGCAAACAGGGAGCTAACTATGGCTACACCTTC. Translated: CASKQGANYGYTF.